Below are 3 T cell receptor beta chains sequenced from a single sample in a study of T cell responses to AZD1222 COVID-19 vaccine (dated by TCRdb to the early 2020s). In light of the paper, this sample's time point label describes: baseline before first vaccination. The library came from the immunoSEQ multiplex PCR assay. The table comes from immuneACCESS by way of TCRdb, which keeps in-frame sequences with V and J called. Part of the clones is missing from these tables; in studies checked, under half for an unresolved V gene and the rest for unknown reasons. The sample profile shows 98,000 or so clones; nearly 95% of them were found once. The leading ten clones occupy less than 5% of the sample. The specimen comprised peripheral blood, sampled on day 0 of AZD1222 vaccination. These receptors were taken from an adult in good health.

This clone was detected once. The J gene is TRBJ1-3, the V gene TRBV7-9; D is uncertain. Germline V gene data show CDR1 as SEHNR and CDR2 as FQNEAQ (reference sequence). V lost 5 bases, J lost 9 bases, and 17 bases lay in between. This CDR3 region has 14 residues. CDR3 residues: CASSPSGVESTIYF. The CDR3 DNA follows: TGTGCCAGCAGCCCCTCGGGCGTCGAGAGCACCATATATTTT. Looking up the rest from reference TRBV7-9 and TRBJ1-3 gives the full variable domain: DTGVSQNPRHKITKRGQNVTFRCDPISEHNRLYWYRQTLGQGPEFLTYFQNEAQLEKSRLLSDRFSAERPKGSFSTLEIQRTEQGDSAMYLCASSPSGVESTIYFGEGSWLTVV.

The chain employs TRBV7-8 and TRBJ1-3, with 8 bases lining up with TRBD1. CDR3 length: 16 residues. Losses at the gene ends were 5 bases for V and 0 bases for J; bases not matched to a gene: 6. The germline CDR1 and CDR2 sequences are SGHVS and FQNEAQ. CDR3 DNA sequence: TGTGCCAGCAGCCCGGGACAGGCTTACTCTGGAAACACCATATATTTT. It codes for CASSPGQAYSGNTIYF. Looking up the rest from reference TRBV7-8 and TRBJ1-3 gives the full variable domain: GAGVSQSPRYKVAKRGQDVALRCDPISGHVSLFWYQQALGQGPEFLTYFQNEAQLDKSGLPSDRFFAERPEGSVSTLKIQRTQQEDSAVYLCASSPGQAYSGNTIYFGEGSWLTVV.

This clone was detected only once. V and J are TRBV10-3 and TRBJ1-1, with 10 bases aligning to TRBD1. The J segment lost 6 bases and the V segment lost 6 bases, leaving 7 bases of the junction unmatched. This CDR3 comprises 14 residues. Germline CDR1 reads ENHRY; CDR2 reads SYGVKD. DNA for the CDR3: TGTGCCATCAGCGGACAGGGGGATGTTCCTGAAGCTTTCTTT. It is translated as CAISGQGDVPEAFF.